This is a list of T cell receptor beta chains from one sample in a study of identical twins. TCRdb recomputed calls from the 5' RACE reads with MiXCR, one row per CDR3 protein. Of 400,000 to 650,000 distinct CDR3 sequences in the sample, 22% are singletons; the top ten hold around 0.9%. These records were also assigned to another study, of T cells expressing NK-cell markers.

Material for sequencing was CD4+ T cells sorted from blood. The receptors stem from a young woman in good health. Each CDR3 is given with its conserved first and last residue. A D gene is named only where the DNA matches it firmly. Part of the rows lack a size; the others show once, few, many or a class for expanded clones.

v_call	clone_size	d_call	j_call	cdr3_nt	cdr3_aa
TRBV21-1	NA	NA	TRBJ2-1	TGTGCCAGCAGCAAATCGCAGGGCTCGCCCCGCCTAAAGTTCTTC	CASSKSQGSPRLKFF
TRBV4-3	NA	NA	TRBJ2-1	TGCGCCAGCAGCCAAGAATATATAAGGTCGGCGACAAGGGCCTACAATGAGCAGTTCTTC	CASSQEYIRSATRAYNEQFF
TRBV20-1	few	TRBD2	TRBJ2-5	TGCAGTGCTAGAGGGCGGGGGGCGCGTGAGACCCAGTACTTC	CSARGRGARETQYF
TRBV4-1	few	TRBD1	TRBJ2-5	TGCGCCAGCAGCTACGCCCCGGACGGACAGGGGGCGAAGACCCAGTACTTC	CASSYAPDGQGAKTQYF
TRBV20-1	NA	TRBD1	TRBJ2-2	TGCAGTGTGAGGGGACAGGGTAACACCGGGGAGCTGTTTTTT	CSVRGQGNTGELFF
TRBV12-3/TRBV12-4	many	NA	TRBJ1-1	TGTGCCAGCAGCCCGGCCTCGAACACTGAAGCTTTCTTT	CASSPASNTEAFF
TRBV20-1	NA	NA	TRBJ2-5	TGCAGTGCTAGACGGCAACACCAAGAGACCCAGTACTTC	CSARRQHQETQYF
TRBV20-1	few	NA	TRBJ2-7	TGCAGTGCTAGAGAAGGCCCCGCTACGAGGGAGCAGTACTTC	CSAREGPATREQYF
TRBV7-9	few	TRBD1	TRBJ2-4	TGTGCCAGCAGCCTGGACAGGGAAAACATTCAGTACTTC	CASSLDRENIQYF
TRBV7-2	few	TRBD1	TRBJ2-1	TGTGCCAGCAGGGATCCCGGACAGGCATACAATGAGCAGTTCTTC	CASRDPGQAYNEQFF
TRBV6-5	NA	NA	TRBJ1-6	TGTGCCAGCAGATACACCCACATCTATAATTCACCCCTCCACTTT	CASRYTHIYNSPLHF